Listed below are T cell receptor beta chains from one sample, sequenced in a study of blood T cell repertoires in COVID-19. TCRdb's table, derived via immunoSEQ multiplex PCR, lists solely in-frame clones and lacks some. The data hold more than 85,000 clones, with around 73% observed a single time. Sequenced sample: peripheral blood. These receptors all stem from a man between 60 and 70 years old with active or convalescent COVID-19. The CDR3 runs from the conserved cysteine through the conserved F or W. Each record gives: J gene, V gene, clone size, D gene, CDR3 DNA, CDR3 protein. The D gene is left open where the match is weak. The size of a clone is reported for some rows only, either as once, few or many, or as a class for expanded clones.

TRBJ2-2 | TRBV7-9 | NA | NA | TGTGCCAGCAGCCCGAGGGGAGGAGGCGCCGGGGAGCTGTTTTTT | CASSPRGGGAGELFF
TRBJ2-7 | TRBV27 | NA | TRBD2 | TGTGCCAGCAGTTCGAGGACTAGCGGGTACGAGCAGTACTTC | CASSSRTSGYEQYF
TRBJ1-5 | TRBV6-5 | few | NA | TGTGCCAGCACCCTGGGGGGAAGCAATCAGCCCCAGCATTTT | CASTLGGSNQPQHF
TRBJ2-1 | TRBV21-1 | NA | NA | TGTGCCAGCAGCAAATCTCGTCGTGGCAGGGGGATTCAGGGAAATGAGCAGTTCTTC | CASSKSRRGRGIQGNEQFF
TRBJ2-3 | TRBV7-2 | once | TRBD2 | TGTGCCAGCAGCTTCAGCGGGAGGCAAGATACGCAGTATTTT | CASSFSGRQDTQYF
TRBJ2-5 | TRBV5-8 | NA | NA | TGTGCCAGCAGCCCGGGGTTGGGCCCCGGGGTCCAAGAGACCCAGTACTTC | CASSPGLGPGVQETQYF
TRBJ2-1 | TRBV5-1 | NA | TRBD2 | TGCGCCAGCAGCTTGACTAGCGGGAGCTCCTACAATGAGCAGTTCTTC | CASSLTSGSSYNEQFF
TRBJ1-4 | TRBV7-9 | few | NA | TGTGCCAGCAGCTTACTAAATGAAAAACTGTTTTTT | CASSLLNEKLFF
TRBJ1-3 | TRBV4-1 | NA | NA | TGCGCCAGCAGCCAAGAGGGAGGGCAGGGAAACACCATATATTTT | CASSQEGGQGNTIYF
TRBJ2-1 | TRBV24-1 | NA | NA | TGTGCCACCAGTGATCCCTACTTAGCGGAGCAGTTCTTC | CATSDPYLAEQFF
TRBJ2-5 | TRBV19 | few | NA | TGTGCCAGCTCCCGGACAGCCCGCCAAGAGACCCAGTACTTC | CASSRTARQETQYF
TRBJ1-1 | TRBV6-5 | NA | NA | TGTGCCAGCAGTTACTCCAAATGGAACACTGAAGCTTTCTTT | CASSYSKWNTEAFF
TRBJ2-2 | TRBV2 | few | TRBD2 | TGTGCCAGCAGTGAACTAGCGGGAACCGGGGAGCTGTTTTTT | CASSELAGTGELFF
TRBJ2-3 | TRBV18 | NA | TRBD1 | TGTGCCAGCTCATCGGACAGGGGAAGCACAGATACGCAGTATTTT | CASSSDRGSTDTQYF
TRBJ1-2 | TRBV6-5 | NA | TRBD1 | TGTGCCAGCAGTTACTCTATCACCGACAGGGGCTATGGCTACACCTTC | CASSYSITDRGYGYTF
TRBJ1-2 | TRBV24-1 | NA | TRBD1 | TGTGCCACCAGCCCGAGACAGGGGACGTATGGCTACACCTTC | CATSPRQGTYGYTF
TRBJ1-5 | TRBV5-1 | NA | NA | TGCGCCAGCAGCTTGGGGGACAACCAGCCCCAGCATTTT | CASSLGDNQPQHF
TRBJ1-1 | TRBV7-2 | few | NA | TGTGCCAGCAGCCCAGTGGGGGGAGACACTGAAGCTTTCTTT | CASSPVGGDTEAFF
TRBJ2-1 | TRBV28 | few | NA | TGTGCCAGCAGTTTAGGGCAGGGGGGCGCAAATGAGCAGTTCTTC | CASSLGQGGANEQFF
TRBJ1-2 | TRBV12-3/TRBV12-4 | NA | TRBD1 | TGTGCCAGCAGTTCCGACAGGGGGCTAGGCACCTTC | CASSSDRGLGTF
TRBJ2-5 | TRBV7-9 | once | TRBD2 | TGTGCCAGCAGCTTATCTAAGGTAGCGGGGCCCCTCCAAGAGACCCAGTACTTC | CASSLSKVAGPLQETQYF
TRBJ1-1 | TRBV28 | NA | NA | TGTGCCAGCAGCCTTCCTTTGAACACTGAAGCTTTCTTT | CASSLPLNTEAFF
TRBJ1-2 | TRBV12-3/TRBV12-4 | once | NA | TGTGCCAGCAGTTCTACCGGGAGGTATGGCTACACCTTC | CASSSTGRYGYTF
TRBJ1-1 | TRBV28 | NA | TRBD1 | TGTGCCAGCAACTCCCAGGGGGTCTACTCTGAAGCTTTCTTT | CASNSQGVYSEAFF
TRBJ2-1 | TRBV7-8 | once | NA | TGTGCCAGCAGCTTAGAACTAGCCCGGGGGCAGTTCTTC | CASSLELARGQFF
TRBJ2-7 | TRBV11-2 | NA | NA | TGTTCCGGGGCAGGGGCGGGCGAGCAGTACTTC | CSGAGAGEQYF
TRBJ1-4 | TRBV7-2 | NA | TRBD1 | TGTGCCAGCAGCTTTGACAGGGATAATGAAAAACTGTTTTTT | CASSFDRDNEKLFF
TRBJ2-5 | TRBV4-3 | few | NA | TGCGCCAGCAGCCAAGAAGGCGGCTCCCAGAGGGCCCAGTACTTC | CASSQEGGSQRAQYF
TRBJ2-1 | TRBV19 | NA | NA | TGTGCCAGTAGTATTTCTTTTAATTCGGCGGGGAATGAGCAGTTCTTC | CASSISFNSAGNEQFF
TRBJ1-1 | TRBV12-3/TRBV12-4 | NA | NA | TGTGCCAGCAGGACACAGGGCTACACTGAAGCTTTCTTT | CASRTQGYTEAFF
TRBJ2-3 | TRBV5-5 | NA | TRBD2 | TGTGCCAGCAGCCCCGGGACTAGCGGCACAGATACGCAGTATTTT | CASSPGTSGTDTQYF
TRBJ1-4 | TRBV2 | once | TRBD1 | TGTGCCAGCAGTGAAGTAGGGGGACAGGGAAATGAAAAACTGTTTTTT | CASSEVGGQGNEKLFF
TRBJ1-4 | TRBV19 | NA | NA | TGTGCCAGTAGTAAGAACAGGGCTGAAAAACTGTTTTTT | CASSKNRAEKLFF
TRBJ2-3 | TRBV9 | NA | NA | TGTGCCAGCAGCGCCCGGGACACCTCTAGCACAGATACGCAGTATTTT | CASSARDTSSTDTQYF
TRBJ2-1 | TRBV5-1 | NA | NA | TGCGCCAGCAGCTTGGCCGGAGGGAACAGACACAATGAGCAGTTCTTC | CASSLAGGNRHNEQFF
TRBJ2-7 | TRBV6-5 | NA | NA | TGTGCCAGCAGTTACTCTAAAGGGGGATCCTACGAGCAGTACTTC | CASSYSKGGSYEQYF
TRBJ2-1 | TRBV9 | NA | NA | TGTGCCAGCAGCGTAGATGGAGGGGGCGCGGACAATGAGCAGTTCTTC | CASSVDGGGADNEQFF
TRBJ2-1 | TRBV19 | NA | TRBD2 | TGTGCCAGTAAAAAACCGGGACTAGCGGGACGAGGGCAGTTCTTC | CASKKPGLAGRGQFF
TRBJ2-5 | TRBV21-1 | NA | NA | TGTGCCAGCATTATAGCGGGAGGTCTGGAGACCCAGTACTTC | CASIIAGGLETQYF
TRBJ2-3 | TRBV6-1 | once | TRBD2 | TGTGCCAGCAGTAAAGCGGGAGAGTTGTCAGATACGCAGTATTTT | CASSKAGELSDTQYF
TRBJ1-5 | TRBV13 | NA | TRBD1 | TGTGCCAGCAGACCCGACAGGGTCCTTTACAATCAGCCCCAGCATTTT | CASRPDRVLYNQPQHF
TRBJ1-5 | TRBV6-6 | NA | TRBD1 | TGTGCCAGCAGTTTACGACAGGGGACAGGACAGCCCCAGCATTTT | CASSLRQGTGQPQHF
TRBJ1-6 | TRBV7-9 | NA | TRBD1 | TGTGCCAGCAGCCAACCAGGGACAGGGAGGGCCCCACCCCTCCACTTT | CASSQPGTGRAPPLHF
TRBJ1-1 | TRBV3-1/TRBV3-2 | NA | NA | TGTGCCAGCAGCAAACAACCGTCCCCTGAAGCTTTCTTT | CASSKQPSPEAFF
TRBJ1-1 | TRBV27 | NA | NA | TGTGCCAGCAGTCCAAGGAGGGACACTGAAGCTTTCTTT | CASSPRRDTEAFF
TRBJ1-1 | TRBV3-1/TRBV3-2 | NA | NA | TGTGCCAGCAGCCCCGGGACAAGCCAAGCTTTCTTT | CASSPGTSQAFF
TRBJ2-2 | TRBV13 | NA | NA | TGTGCCAGCCGCGACAGGGAGGATCGGACCGGGGAGCTGTTTTTT | CASRDREDRTGELFF
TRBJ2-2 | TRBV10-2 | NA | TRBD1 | TGCGCCACGACGGACAGGGAGAACACCGGGGAGCTGTTTTTT | CATTDRENTGELFF
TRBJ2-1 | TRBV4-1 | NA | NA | TGCGCCAGCAGCCAAGATCGGGGTTGGGTGTTCTCCTACAATGAGCAGTTCTTC | CASSQDRGWVFSYNEQFF
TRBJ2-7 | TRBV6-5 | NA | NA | TGTGCCAGCAGTTCCGGGTCCCAGCAGTACTTC | CASSSGSQQYF
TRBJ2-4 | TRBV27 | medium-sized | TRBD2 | TGTGCCAGCAGCCCCCGGGGGGGTGGGGTAGCCAAAAACATTCAGTACTTC | CASSPRGGGVAKNIQYF
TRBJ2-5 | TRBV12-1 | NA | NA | TGTGCCAGCAGCTACCTGGGACTAGCGGGAGGGCCGGGGGAGACCCAGTACTTC | CASSYLGLAGGPGETQYF
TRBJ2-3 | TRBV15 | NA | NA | TGTGCCACCAGCAGAGATCGCGAGTTTACAGATACGCAGTATTTT | CATSRDREFTDTQYF